The text below deals with one TCR beta chain. Its antigen is as yet unknown. The CDR3 ends on some other residue instead of the conserved phenylalanine or tryptophan, so this is likely a read error. Cultured CD4+ T-cell DNA underwent Oncomine TCR Beta short-read sequencing. TCRdb re-analysed the PCR reads in MiXCR, keeping a single row per CDR3 protein. The table records more than 7,500 distinct CDR3 sequences, around 59% of them present only once. These data come from a study of vaccination and CD4 T cells after COVID-19. Treatment described: approximately 9-day PBMC culture with coronavirus spike peptide pools or control peptides (ViraFEST assay). Dates of positive PCR ran from March to December 2020, before US Alpha, Beta and Delta variants. There are 12 residues in the CDR3. V lost 0 bases and J lost 3, with 5 bases in between. CDR1 and CDR2 from the germline V gene are DFQATT and SNEGSKA (reference sequence).

V is TRBV20-1 and J is TRBJ1-2; D call uncertain. Specimen: CD4+ T cells from blood, cultured in vitro. The sequence was collected from a human donor who had recovered from COVID-19. CDR3 protein: CSARDLYYGYTL. CDR3 nucleotide sequence: TGCAGTGCTAGAGATCTGTACTATGGCTACACCCTC.